Shown below are 32 T cell receptor beta chains from a single sample sequenced in a study of shared clonotypes between healthy human individuals. Here immunoSEQ multiplex PCR was the method, and the copy in TCRdb shows in-frame clones only, minus some. The profile shows 950,000 to 1,200,000 clones, about 72% of them singletons. Sequencing was done on a sample of memory CD4+ T cells from PBMCs. Subset reported: CD45RA-negative fraction. Receptors were obtained from a man aged 18 to 30 in good health. Some clones in this sample may be carry-over from other donors' samples.

On this clone itself: In the same sample, other DNA sequences code for this CDR3. The chain is built from TRBV5-1 and TRBJ1-2; D gene unclear. The germline gives CDR1 SGHRS, CDR2 YFSETQ. The germline V and J ends were trimmed by 0 bases and 2 bases, with 8 bases remaining between them. This CDR3 is 14 amino acids long. CDR3 bases: TGCGCCAGCAGCTTGGTAGGTCAGAACTATGGCTACACCTTC. Translating it yields CASSLVGQNYGYTF.

For this clone: Other DNA sequences in the sample encode the same CDR3. The V gene is TRBV9, the J gene TRBJ2-5; a weak D match, TRBD2 (7 bases). Germline V CDR1 and CDR2: SGDLS, YYNGEE. The V and J ends lost 4 bases and 2 bases respectively, with 9 bases between them. This CDR3 comprises 13 residues. The CDR3 nucleotides are TGTGCCAGCAGCAAGGGGGGGCAAGAGACCCAGTACTTC. Residues: CASSKGGQETQYF.

J is TRBJ2-5 and V is TRBV9, with D uncertain. Trimming shortened V by 0 bases and J by 5 bases, and 8 bases separated the two germline ends. CDR1 is SGDLS and CDR2 is YYNGEE in the germline V gene. The CDR3 consists of 13 residues. DNA of the CDR3: TGTGCCAGCAGCGTAGGTATTCTGGAGACCCAGTACTTC. Translation gives CASSVGILETQYF.

The rearrangement links TRBV7-2 to TRBJ2-3, with 11 positions matching TRBD2. This CDR3 region has 15 residues. Germline assignment: CDR1 SGHTA and CDR2 FQGNSA. V lost 4 bases and J lost 0; bases outside the gene matches: 0. CDR3 bases: TGTGCCAGCAGCTGGACTAGCGGGAGCACAGATACGCAGTATTTT. It yields the protein CASSWTSGSTDTQYF. The entire variable domain, with the rest obtained from reference TRBV7-2 and TRBJ2-3, is as follows: GAGVSQSPSNKVTEKGKDVELRCDPISGHTALYWYRQSLGQGLEFLIYFQGNSAPDKSGLPSDRFSAERTGGSVSTLTIQRTQQEDSAVYLCASSWTSGSTDTQYFGPGTRLTVL.

The rearrangement joins TRBV2 to TRBJ2-3, with 8 bases aligning to TRBD1. Germline loops: CDR1 SNHLY, CDR2 FYNNEI. The CDR3 loop spans 14 amino acids. The V and J ends lost 11 bases and 2 bases, in that order; junction bases with no gene match: 9. CDR3 DNA sequence: TGTGCCGACAGGCACAGGGGGATCACAGATACGCAGTATTTT. Its translation: CADRHRGITDTQYF. The complete variable domain, with remaining parts taken from reference TRBV2 and TRBJ2-3, reads EPEVTQTPSHQVTQMGQEVILRCVPISNHLYFYWYRQILGQKVEFLVSFYNNEISEKSEIFDDQFSVERPDGSNFTLKIRSTKLEDSAMYFCADRHRGITDTQYFGPGTRLTVL.

This chain joins TRBV28 and TRBJ1-1; TRBD1 matches at 7 bases. Germline CDR1 reads MDHEN; CDR2 reads SYDVKM. This CDR3 comprises 14 residues. J gave up 2 bases and V 9 bases, and 9 bases lay outside the gene matches. The CDR3 nucleotides read TGTGCCAGTTCCGATCGGGACAGCAACACTGAAGCTTTCTTT. Encoded protein: CASSDRDSNTEAFF.

The chain links TRBV7-9 to TRBJ2-7; 12 bases agree with TRBD1. Trimming at V came to 3 bases and at J to 2 bases, leaving 11 bases not matched to a gene. Germline V gene lookup returns CDR1 SEHNR and CDR2 FQNEAQ (reference sequence). The CDR3 consists of 18 residues. CDR3 sequence (DNA): TGTGCCAGCAGCTTCATTAGGGCGGGACAGGGGGCGACCTACGAGCAGTACTTC. Translated: CASSFIRAGQGATYEQYF.

The rearrangement links TRBV9 to TRBJ2-4; no definite D call. The CDR3 sequence is 15 residues long. Trimming removed 0 bases at V and 0 bases at J, with 7 bases between. CDR1 is SGDLS and CDR2 is YYNGEE in the germline V gene. The CDR3 is CASSVGGLAKNIQYF. The CDR3 DNA reads TGTGCCAGCAGCGTAGGGGGTCTAGCCAAAAACATTCAGTACTTC.

V usage is TRBV2 and J usage is TRBJ2-5; D may be TRBD2 (5 bases). This CDR3 is built from 12 residues. Germline V gene sequence: CDR1 SNHLY, CDR2 FYNNEI. Deletions cut 11 bases from V and 5 bases from J, with 15 bases between. CDR3 coding DNA: TGTGCCCGCGGGTGGGGTCCGGAGACCCAGTACTTC. Translating it yields CARGWGPETQYF.

The rearrangement links TRBV5-1 to TRBJ1-1; D remains unclear. The CDR3 is 14 amino acids. V was trimmed by 1 base and J by 1 base, leaving 8 bases between them. Germline values: CDR1 SGHRS, CDR2 YFSETQ. Written as DNA, the CDR3 is TGCGCCAGCAGCTTGTACACCCAGAACACTGAAGCTTTCTTT. Its translation is CASSLYTQNTEAFF.

The chain couples TRBV4-3 to TRBJ2-1; TRBD2 is a possible D gene (6 bases). The CDR3 covers 16 residues. The germline gives CDR1 LGHNA, CDR2 YSLEER. V was pared by 3 bases and J by 5 bases, with 17 bases between. The CDR3 sequence: CASSQTVGGTNNEQFF. CDR3 DNA sequence: TGCGCCAGCAGCCAGACCGTGGGGGGAACGAACAATGAGCAGTTCTTC.

The count of this clone is one. Other DNA sequences in this sample translate to the same CDR3. The chain uses TRBV5-1 and TRBJ2-5, with TRBD1 matching 10 bases. The ends lost 4 bases at V and 4 bases at J; junction bases unmatched: 4. This CDR3 has 14 residues. Germline CDR1 SGHRS, CDR2 YFSETQ. The CDR3, as DNA: TGCGCCAGCAGCCCCGGACAGGGGGGAGAGACCCAGTACTTC. Translation gives CASSPGQGGETQYF.

The J gene is TRBJ2-2, the V gene TRBV5-4; weak D call: TRBD1 (6 bases). This CDR3 is 13 amino acids long. Trimming left V 4 bases short and J 7 bases short, with 11 bases between. The germline V gene has CDR1 SGHNT and CDR2 YYREEE (reference sequence). The CDR3 here is CASSKKGDGELFF. For the CDR3, the DNA is TGTGCCAGCAGCAAGAAGGGGGACGGGGAGCTGTTTTTT.

The chain combines TRBV10-3 with TRBJ2-3; D uncertain. The CDR3 has 14 amino acids. V lost 6 bases to trimming and J lost 2 bases, with 12 bases between them. In germline, CDR1 is ENHRY, CDR2 SYGVKD. The CDR3, as DNA: TGTGCCATCAGCCGAGAGCGCAACACAGATACGCAGTATTTT. This encodes CAISRERNTDTQYF.

The chain uses TRBV5-4 and TRBJ2-7, with 7 positions matching TRBD1. The CDR3 runs to 13 residues. Germline V gene sequence: CDR1 SGHNT, CDR2 YYREEE (reference sequence). V lost 4 bases and J lost 6; bases outside the gene matches: 7. The CDR3 DNA reads as TGTGCCAGCAGCGAAGACAGGGTTGGCGAGCAGTACTTC. It codes for CASSEDRVGEQYF.

J is TRBJ2-3 and V is TRBV7-3; 7 bases match TRBD1. J lost 5 bases, V lost 1 base, and 6 bases had no gene match. Germline CDR1 reads SGHTA; CDR2 reads FQGTGA. The CDR3 sequence is 15 residues long. DNA for the CDR3: TGTGCCAGCAGCTTAAGACAGGGTGTTGGAGATACGCAGTATTTT. Residues: CASSLRQGVGDTQYF.

The gene calls are TRBV7-7 and TRBJ2-2; D is undetermined. The CDR3 covers 13 residues. The V gene's germline CDR1 is SSHAT and CDR2 FNYEAQ (reference sequence). The V end was cut by 5 bases, the J end by 8 bases, with 12 bases between. The CDR3 sequence: CASSMAPAGELFF. As DNA, the CDR3 is TGTGCCAGCAGCATGGCCCCTGCGGGGGAGCTGTTTTTT.

In its sample, this clone was seen once. The rearrangement links TRBV5-4 to TRBJ2-1; D is tentatively TRBD1 or TRBD2 (5 bases each). The CDR3 is 15 residues long. Trimming pared 1 base from V and 9 bases from J, leaving 17 bases between. Germline V gene sequence: CDR1 SGHNT, CDR2 YYREEE (reference sequence). For the CDR3, the DNA is TGTGCCAGCAGCTTGCGAGGCACCACCGGGGCTGAGCAGTTCTTC. It yields the protein CASSLRGTTGAEQFF. Filled out from reference TRBV5-4 and TRBJ2-1, the complete variable domain reads ETGVTQSPTHLIKTRGQQVTLRCSSQSGHNTVSWYQQALGQGPQFIFQYYREEENGRGNFPPRFSGLQFPNYSSELNVNALELDDSALYLCASSLRGTTGAEQFFGPGTRLTVL.

This clone was counted at least ten times. The chain combines TRBV6-1 with TRBJ1-5; D is undetermined. Trimming shortened V by 6 bases and J by 4 bases, and 10 bases separated the two germline ends. The CDR3 covers 13 residues. From germline, CDR1 is MNHNS and CDR2 SASEGT. The CDR3 DNA follows: TGTGCCAGCAGGTTAACAGTAAATCAGCCCCAGCATTTT. Amino acid sequence: CASRLTVNQPQHF.

A note on this clone: A far larger clone is one base from this, pointing to a likely read error. The chain has TRBV6-6 and TRBJ1-1; D gene uncertain. Germline CDR1 is MNHNY and CDR2 is SVGAGI (reference sequence). V lost 2 bases and J 1 base, leaving 14 bases between the germline ends. This CDR3 is 16 amino acids long. CDR3 DNA sequence: TGTGCCAGCAGTTACCCGGGCGGAGGACCGAACACTGAAGCTTTCTTT. Protein product: CASSYPGGGPNTEAFF.

This sequence joins TRBV29-1 and TRBJ2-6, with no clear D. Germline V gene data show CDR1 as SQVTM and CDR2 as ANQGSEA. The CDR3 runs 15 residues. V dropped 6 bases and J dropped 0 bases, with 12 bases sitting between them. CDR3 sequence reads: CSVIRLSSGANVLTF. For the CDR3, the DNA is TGCAGCGTAATTAGACTGAGCTCTGGGGCCAACGTCCTGACTTTC.

V gene TRBV6-1 combines with J gene TRBJ1-2; no definite D call. Deletions cut 5 bases from V and 4 bases from J, with 14 bases between. Germline CDR1 is MNHNS and CDR2 is SASEGT. The CDR3 runs to 14 residues. The CDR3 coding sequence is TGTGCCAGCAGTCCCTACCGGGAAAGCTATGGCTACACCTTC. It specifies CASSPYRESYGYTF.

The CDR3 sequence: CASSKGLAGANQETQYF. The CDR3 DNA sequence: TGTGCCAGCAGCAAGGGACTAGCGGGAGCCAACCAAGAGACCCAGTACTTC. The chain couples TRBV11-2 to TRBJ2-5, with 14 bases matching TRBD2. The CDR3 length is 17 residues. Per the germline V gene, CDR1 is SGHAT and CDR2 is FQNNGV. V trimming: 5 bases; J trimming: 0 bases; junction bases outside the gene matches: 5.

This chain links TRBV28 with TRBJ2-7; unclear D gene. V lost 7 bases and J lost 2, with 12 bases in between. CDR3 length equals 13 residues. Looked up from germline, CDR1 is MDHEN and CDR2 is SYDVKM. This CDR3 reads CASTQHDTYEQYF. The CDR3 nucleotides read TGTGCCAGCACACAACATGATACCTACGAGCAGTACTTC. The entire variable domain, with the rest obtained from reference TRBV28 and TRBJ2-7, is as follows: DVKVTQSSRYLVKRTGEKVFLECVQDMDHENMFWYRQDPGLGLRLIYFSYDVKMKEKGDIPEGYSVSREKKERFSLILESASTNQTSMYLCASTQHDTYEQYFGPGTRLTVT.

V gene TRBV5-1 combines with J gene TRBJ2-6; D is ambiguous. The CDR3 sequence is 15 residues long. Germline lookup yields CDR1 SGHRS and CDR2 YFSETQ. Trimming took 9 bases from V and 3 from J, leaving 16 bases between them. The CDR3 is CATNSLVGGANVLTF. CDR3 nucleotide sequence: TGCGCCACCAATTCTTTGGTCGGTGGGGCCAACGTCCTGACTTTC.

This clone was detected once. The genes are TRBV18 and TRBJ1-3, with 7 bases identical to TRBD1. The CDR3 covers 20 residues. Trimming removed 3 bases from V and 0 bases from J; junction bases left unmatched: 17. The V gene's germline CDR1 is KGHSH and CDR2 LQKENI. The CDR3 DNA is TGTGCCAGCTCACCGAGTACCGGGACAGCTTTAATTGACTCTGGAAACACCATATATTTT. It specifies CASSPSTGTALIDSGNTIYF.

J is TRBJ1-5 and V is TRBV2, with 7 bases aligning to TRBD1. Germline CDR1 is SNHLY and CDR2 is FYNNEI. The trim removed 6 bases at V and 6 bases at J, leaving 8 bases unmatched. This CDR3 is built from 14 residues. CDR3 DNA: TGTGCCAGCAGCGAACAGACAGGGTCTCAGCCCCAGCATTTT. This encodes CASSEQTGSQPQHF.

V usage is TRBV10-3 and J usage is TRBJ2-7; 7 nucleotides match TRBD1. Unmatched junction bases numbered 5, after V lost 10 bases and J lost 2 bases. There are 12 residues in the CDR3. Germline values: CDR1 ENHRY, CDR2 SYGVKD. CDR3 region: CATATGTYEQYF. CDR3 in DNA: TGTGCCACCGCGACAGGGACCTACGAGCAGTACTTC.

Remarks on this clone: Other DNA sequences in this specimen translate into the identical CDR3. This chain joins TRBV20-1 and TRBJ2-1; D gene unclear. This CDR3 region has 11 residues. The germline V gene encodes CDR1 DFQATT and CDR2 SNEGSKA (reference sequence). Trimming took 3 bases from V and 4 from J, leaving 4 bases between them. In DNA form, the CDR3 reads TGCAGTGCTAGTCTATACAATGAGCAGTTCTTC. It translates to CSASLYNEQFF.

This clone was seen only a few times. The genes are TRBV9 and TRBJ1-1, with D unresolved. Germline CDR1 reads SGDLS; CDR2 reads YYNGEE. The V gene lost 0 bases and the J gene lost 0 bases, with 6 bases spanning the gap. The CDR3 length is 14 residues. The CDR3 reads CASSVEPLNTEAFF. CDR3 nucleotides: TGTGCCAGCAGCGTAGAACCCCTGAACACTGAAGCTTTCTTT.

This clone was counted once. CDR3 sequence (DNA): TGCGCCAGCAGCCCGCTAGACACGGACCAAGAGACCCAGTACTTC. Translation: CASSPLDTDQETQYF. The genes are TRBV5-1 and TRBJ2-5; D ambiguous. The V gene lost 4 bases and the J gene lost 0 bases, with 13 bases spanning the gap. The CDR3 has 15 amino acids. Germline CDR1 SGHRS, CDR2 YFSETQ.

The chain links TRBV6-1 to TRBJ1-3, with D possibly matching TRBD1 (5 bases). V was clipped by 4 bases and J by 0 bases, with 7 bases between them. Germline CDR1 reads MNHNS; CDR2 reads SASEGT. There are 14 residues in the CDR3. CDR3 in amino acids: CASSADNSGNTIYF. The CDR3 DNA reads as TGTGCCAGCAGTGCGGACAACTCTGGAAACACCATATATTTT.